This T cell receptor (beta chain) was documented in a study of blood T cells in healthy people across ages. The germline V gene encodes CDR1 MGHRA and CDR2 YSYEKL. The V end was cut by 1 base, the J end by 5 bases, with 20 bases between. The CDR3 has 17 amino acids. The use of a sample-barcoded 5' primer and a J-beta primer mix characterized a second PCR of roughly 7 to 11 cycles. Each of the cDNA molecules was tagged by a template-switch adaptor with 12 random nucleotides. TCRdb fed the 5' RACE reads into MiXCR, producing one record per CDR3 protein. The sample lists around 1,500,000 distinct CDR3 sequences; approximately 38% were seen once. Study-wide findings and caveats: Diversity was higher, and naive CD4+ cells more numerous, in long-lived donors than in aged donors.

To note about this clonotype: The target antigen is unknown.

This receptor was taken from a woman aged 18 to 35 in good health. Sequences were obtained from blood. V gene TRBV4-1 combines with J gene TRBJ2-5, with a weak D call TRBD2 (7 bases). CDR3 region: CASSQAVNGGPGETQYF. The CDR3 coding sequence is TGCGCCAGCAGCCAAGCGGTAAACGGGGGGCCGGGGGAGACCCAGTACTTC.